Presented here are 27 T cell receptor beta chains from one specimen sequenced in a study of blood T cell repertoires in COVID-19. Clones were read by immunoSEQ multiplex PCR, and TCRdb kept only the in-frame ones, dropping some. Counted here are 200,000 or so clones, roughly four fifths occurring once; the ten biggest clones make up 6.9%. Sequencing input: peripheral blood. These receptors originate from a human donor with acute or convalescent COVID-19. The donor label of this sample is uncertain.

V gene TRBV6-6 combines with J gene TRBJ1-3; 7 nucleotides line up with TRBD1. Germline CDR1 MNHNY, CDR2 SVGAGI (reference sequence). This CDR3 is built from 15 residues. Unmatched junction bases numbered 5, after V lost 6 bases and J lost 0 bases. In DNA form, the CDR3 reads TGTGCCAGCAGCCAGACAGGGAACTCTGGAAACACCATATATTTT. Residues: CASSQTGNSGNTIYF.

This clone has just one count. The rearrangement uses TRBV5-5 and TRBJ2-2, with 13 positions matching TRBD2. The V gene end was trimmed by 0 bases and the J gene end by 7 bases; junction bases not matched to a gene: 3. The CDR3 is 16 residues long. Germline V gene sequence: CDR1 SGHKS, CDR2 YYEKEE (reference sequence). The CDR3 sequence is CASSLAGLAGSGELFF. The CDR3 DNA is TGTGCCAGCAGCTTGGCGGGACTAGCGGGGAGCGGGGAGCTGTTTTTT.

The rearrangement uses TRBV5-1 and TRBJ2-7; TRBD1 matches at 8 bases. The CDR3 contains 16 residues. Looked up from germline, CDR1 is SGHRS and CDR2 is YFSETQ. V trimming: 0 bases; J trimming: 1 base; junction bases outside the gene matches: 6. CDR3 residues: CASSLVRGQASYEQYF. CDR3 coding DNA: TGCGCCAGCAGCTTGGTTAGGGGACAGGCTTCCTACGAGCAGTACTTC.

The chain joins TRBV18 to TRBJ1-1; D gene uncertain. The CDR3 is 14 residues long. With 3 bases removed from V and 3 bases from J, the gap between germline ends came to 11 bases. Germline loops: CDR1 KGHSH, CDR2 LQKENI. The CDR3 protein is CASSPGRAYTEAFF. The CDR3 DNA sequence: TGTGCCAGCTCACCGGGGAGGGCGTACACTGAAGCTTTCTTT. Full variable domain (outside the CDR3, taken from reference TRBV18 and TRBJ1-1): NAGVMQNPRHLVRRRGQEARLRCSPMKGHSHVYWYRQLPEEGLKFMVYLQKENIIDESGMPKERFSAEFPKEGPSILRIQQVVRGDSAAYFCASSPGRAYTEAFFGQGTRLTVV.

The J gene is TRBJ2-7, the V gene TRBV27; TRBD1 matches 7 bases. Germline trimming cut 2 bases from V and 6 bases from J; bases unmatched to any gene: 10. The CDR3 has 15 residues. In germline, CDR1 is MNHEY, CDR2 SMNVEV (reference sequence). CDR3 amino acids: CASSLIGTVSSEQYF. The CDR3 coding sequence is TGTGCCAGCAGTTTAATAGGGACAGTGAGTAGCGAGCAGTACTTC.

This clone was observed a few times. The CDR3 sequence is CASSRGDRFNEKLFF. Written as DNA, the CDR3 is TGTGCCAGCAGCAGAGGGGACAGATTTAATGAAAAACTGTTTTTT. V and J are TRBV5-8 and TRBJ1-4; 7 bases map to TRBD1. This CDR3 spans 15 amino acids. The trim removed 4 bases at V and 4 bases at J, leaving 7 bases unmatched. CDR1 and CDR2 (germline): SGHTS, YDEGEE.

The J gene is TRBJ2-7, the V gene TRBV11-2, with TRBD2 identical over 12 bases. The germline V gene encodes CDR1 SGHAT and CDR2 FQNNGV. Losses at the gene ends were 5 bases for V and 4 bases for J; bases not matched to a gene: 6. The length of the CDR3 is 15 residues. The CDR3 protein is CASSPRLAGVYEQYF. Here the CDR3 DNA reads TGTGCCAGCAGCCCCCGACTAGCGGGAGTGTACGAGCAGTACTTC.

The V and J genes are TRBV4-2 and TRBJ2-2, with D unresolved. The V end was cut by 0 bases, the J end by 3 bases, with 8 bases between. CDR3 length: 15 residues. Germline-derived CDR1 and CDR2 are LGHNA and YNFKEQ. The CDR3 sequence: CASSQDGTYTGELFF. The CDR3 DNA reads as TGTGCCAGCAGCCAAGATGGCACATACACCGGGGAGCTGTTTTTT.

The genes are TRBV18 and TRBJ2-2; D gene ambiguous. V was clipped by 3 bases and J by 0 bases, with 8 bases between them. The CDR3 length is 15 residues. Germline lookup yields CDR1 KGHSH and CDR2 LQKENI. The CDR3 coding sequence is TGTGCCAGCTCACCCAGGCAGGCGAACACCGGGGAGCTGTTTTTT. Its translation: CASSPRQANTGELFF. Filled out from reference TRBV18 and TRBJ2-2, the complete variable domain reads NAGVMQNPRHLVRRRGQEARLRCSPMKGHSHVYWYRQLPEEGLKFMVYLQKENIIDESGMPKERFSAEFPKEGPSILRIQQVVRGDSAAYFCASSPRQANTGELFFGEGSRLTVL.

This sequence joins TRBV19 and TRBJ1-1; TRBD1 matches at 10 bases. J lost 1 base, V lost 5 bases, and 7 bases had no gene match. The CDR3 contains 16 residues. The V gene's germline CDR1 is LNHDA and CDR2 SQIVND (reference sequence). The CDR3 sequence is CASSALTGGRNTEAFF. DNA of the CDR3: TGTGCCAGTAGTGCCCTGACAGGGGGCAGGAACACTGAAGCTTTCTTT.

CDR3 coding DNA: TGTGCCAGCAGTTTGGGACAGGGGCCCTACAATGAGCAGTTCTTC. It encodes CASSLGQGPYNEQFF. This chain links TRBV28 with TRBJ2-1; 10 bases map to TRBD1. V lost 3 bases and J lost 2; bases outside the gene matches: 1. The germline CDR1 and CDR2 sequences are MDHEN and SYDVKM. The CDR3 totals 15 residues. Together with reference TRBV28 and TRBJ2-1, the CDR3 gives the full variable domain: DVKVTQSSRYLVKRTGEKVFLECVQDMDHENMFWYRQDPGLGLRLIYFSYDVKMKEKGDIPEGYSVSREKKERFSLILESASTNQTSMYLCASSLGQGPYNEQFFGPGTRLTVL.

The CDR3 loop is CASSQEPRQSTTFSGNTIYF. The CDR3 DNA is TGTGCCAGCAGCCAAGAGCCTAGACAGTCTACGACTTTCTCTGGAAACACCATATATTTT. The chain is built from TRBV4-2 and TRBJ1-3; tentatively, D is TRBD1 (5 bases). This CDR3 is built from 20 residues. Trimming took off 0 bases at V and 0 bases at J, with 21 bases between the two ends. Germline CDR1 is LGHNA and CDR2 is YNFKEQ.

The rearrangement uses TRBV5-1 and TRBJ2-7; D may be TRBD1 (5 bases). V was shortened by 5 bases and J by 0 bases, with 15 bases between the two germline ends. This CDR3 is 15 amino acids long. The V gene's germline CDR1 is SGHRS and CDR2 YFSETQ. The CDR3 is CASRLDQGYSYEQYF. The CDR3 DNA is TGCGCCAGCAGGCTTGATCAGGGTTACTCCTACGAGCAGTACTTC.

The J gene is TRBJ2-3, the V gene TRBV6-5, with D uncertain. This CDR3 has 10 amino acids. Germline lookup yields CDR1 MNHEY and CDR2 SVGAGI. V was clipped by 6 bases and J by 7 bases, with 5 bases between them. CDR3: CASSQYTQYF. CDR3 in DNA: TGTGCCAGCAGCCAATATACGCAGTATTTT.

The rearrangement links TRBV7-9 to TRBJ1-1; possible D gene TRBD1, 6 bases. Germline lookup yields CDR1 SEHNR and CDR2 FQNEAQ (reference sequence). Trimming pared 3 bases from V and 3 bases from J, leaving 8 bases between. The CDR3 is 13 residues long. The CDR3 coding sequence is TGTGCCAGCAGCTTGCACAGGGACACTGAAGCTTTCTTT. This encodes CASSLHRDTEAFF.

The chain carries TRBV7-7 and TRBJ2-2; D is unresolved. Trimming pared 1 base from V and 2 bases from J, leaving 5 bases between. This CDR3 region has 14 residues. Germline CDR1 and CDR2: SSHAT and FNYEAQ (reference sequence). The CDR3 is CASSLVVNTGELFF. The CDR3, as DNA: TGTGCCAGCAGCTTAGTCGTAAACACCGGGGAGCTGTTTTTT.

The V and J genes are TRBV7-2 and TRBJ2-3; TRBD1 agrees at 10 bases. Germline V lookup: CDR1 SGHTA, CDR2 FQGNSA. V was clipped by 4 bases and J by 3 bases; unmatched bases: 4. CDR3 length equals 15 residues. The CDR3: CASSSGQGETDTQYF. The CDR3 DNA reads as TGTGCCAGCAGCTCCGGACAGGGGGAAACAGATACGCAGTATTTT. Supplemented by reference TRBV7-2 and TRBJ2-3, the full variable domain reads GAGVSQSPSNKVTEKGKDVELRCDPISGHTALYWYRQSLGQGLEFLIYFQGNSAPDKSGLPSDRFSAERTGGSVSTLTIQRTQQEDSAVYLCASSSGQGETDTQYFGPGTRLTVL.

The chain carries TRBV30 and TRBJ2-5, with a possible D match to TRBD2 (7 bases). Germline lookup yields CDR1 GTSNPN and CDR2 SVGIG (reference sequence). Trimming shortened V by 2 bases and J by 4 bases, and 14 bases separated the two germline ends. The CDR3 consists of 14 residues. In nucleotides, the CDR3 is TGTGCCTGGAGTTTTGGGGGGGGCGGAGAGACCCAGTACTTC. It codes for CAWSFGGGGETQYF. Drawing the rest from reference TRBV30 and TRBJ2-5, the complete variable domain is SQTIHQWPATLVQPVGSPLSLECTVEGTSNPNLYWYRQAAGRGLQLLFYSVGIGQISSEVPQNLSASRPQDRQFILSSKKLLLSDSGFYLCAWSFGGGGETQYFGPGTRLLVL.

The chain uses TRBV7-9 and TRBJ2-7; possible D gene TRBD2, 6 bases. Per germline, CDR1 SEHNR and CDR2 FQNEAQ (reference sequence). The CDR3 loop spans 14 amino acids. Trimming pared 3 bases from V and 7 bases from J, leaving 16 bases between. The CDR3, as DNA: TGTGCCAGCAGCTTTTATGGGGGGAATGGGGAGCAGTACTTC. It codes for CASSFYGGNGEQYF.

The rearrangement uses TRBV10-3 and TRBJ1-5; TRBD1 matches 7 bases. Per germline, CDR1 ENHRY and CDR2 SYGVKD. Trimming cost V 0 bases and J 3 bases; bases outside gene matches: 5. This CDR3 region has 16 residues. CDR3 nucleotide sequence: TGTGCCATCAGTGAGTCTGCGACAGGGTACAATCAGCCCCAGCATTTT. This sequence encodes CAISESATGYNQPQHF.

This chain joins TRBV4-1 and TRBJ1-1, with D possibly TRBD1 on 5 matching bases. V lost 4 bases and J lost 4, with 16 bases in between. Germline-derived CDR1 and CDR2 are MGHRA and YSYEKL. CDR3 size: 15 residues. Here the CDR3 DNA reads TGCGCCAGCAGCCTTTTAGACAGTTCGGGCACTGAAGCTTTCTTT. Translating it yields CASSLLDSSGTEAFF.

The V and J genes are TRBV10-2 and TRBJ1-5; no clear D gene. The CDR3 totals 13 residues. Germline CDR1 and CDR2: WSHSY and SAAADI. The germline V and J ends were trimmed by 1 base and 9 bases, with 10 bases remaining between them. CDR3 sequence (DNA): TGCGCCAGCAGTGAGTACGGGTTTTCGCCCCAGCATTTT. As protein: CASSEYGFSPQHF.

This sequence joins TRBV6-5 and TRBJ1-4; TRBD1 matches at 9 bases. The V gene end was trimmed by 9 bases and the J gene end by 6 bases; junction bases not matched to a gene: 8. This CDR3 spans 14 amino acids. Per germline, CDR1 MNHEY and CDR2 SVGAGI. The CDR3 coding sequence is TGTGCCAGTCGGGACTACAGGGGGCATGAAAAACTGTTTTTT. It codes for CASRDYRGHEKLFF.

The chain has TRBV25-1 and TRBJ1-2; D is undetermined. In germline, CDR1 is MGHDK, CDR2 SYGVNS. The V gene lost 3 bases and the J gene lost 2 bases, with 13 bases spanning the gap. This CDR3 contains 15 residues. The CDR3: CASSESGRANYGYTF. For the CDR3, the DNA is TGTGCCAGCAGTGAGTCCGGGCGGGCAAACTATGGCTACACCTTC.

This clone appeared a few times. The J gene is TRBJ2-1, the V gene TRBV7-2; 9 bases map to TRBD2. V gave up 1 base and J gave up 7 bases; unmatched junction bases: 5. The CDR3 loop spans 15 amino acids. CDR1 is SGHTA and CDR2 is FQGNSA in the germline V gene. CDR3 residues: CASSLDRAGGNEQFF. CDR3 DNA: TGTGCCAGCAGCTTAGACCGGGCGGGAGGGAATGAGCAGTTCTTC.

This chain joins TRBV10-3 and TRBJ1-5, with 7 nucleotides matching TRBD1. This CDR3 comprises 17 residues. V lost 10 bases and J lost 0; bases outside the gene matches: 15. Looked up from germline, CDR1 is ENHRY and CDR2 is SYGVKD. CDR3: CATMHQKTGHSNQPQHF. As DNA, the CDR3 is TGTGCCACTATGCACCAAAAGACAGGGCATAGCAATCAGCCCCAGCATTTT.

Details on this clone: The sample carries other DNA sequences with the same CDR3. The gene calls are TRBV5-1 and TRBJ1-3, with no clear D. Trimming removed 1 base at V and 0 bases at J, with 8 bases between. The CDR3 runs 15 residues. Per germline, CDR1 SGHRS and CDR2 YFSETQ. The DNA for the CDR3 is TGCGCCAGCAGCTTGAACGGAGGCTCTGGAAACACCATATATTTT. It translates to CASSLNGGSGNTIYF.